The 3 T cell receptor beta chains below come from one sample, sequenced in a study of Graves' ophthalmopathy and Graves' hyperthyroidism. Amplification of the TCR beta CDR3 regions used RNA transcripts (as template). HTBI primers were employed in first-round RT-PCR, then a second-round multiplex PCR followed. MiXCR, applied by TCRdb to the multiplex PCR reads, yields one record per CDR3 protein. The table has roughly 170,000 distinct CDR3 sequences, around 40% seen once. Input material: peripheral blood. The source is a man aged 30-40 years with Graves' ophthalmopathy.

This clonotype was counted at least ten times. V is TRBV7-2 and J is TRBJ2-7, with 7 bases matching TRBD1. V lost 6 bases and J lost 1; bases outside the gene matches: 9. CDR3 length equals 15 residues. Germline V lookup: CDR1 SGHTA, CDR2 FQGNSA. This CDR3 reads CASSSGQDKSYEQYF. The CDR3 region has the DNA TGTGCCAGCAGTTCCGGACAGGACAAATCCTACGAGCAGTACTTC.

The chain's CDR3 is CASSIGIGPVYEQYF. CDR3 DNA: TGTGCCAGTAGTATCGGAATAGGGCCGGTCTACGAGCAGTACTTC. V usage is TRBV19 and J usage is TRBJ2-7, with no clear D. V was shortened by 3 bases and J by 3 bases, with 15 bases between the two germline ends. Germline V gives CDR1 LNHDA, CDR2 SQIVND (reference sequence). The CDR3 loop spans 15 amino acids.

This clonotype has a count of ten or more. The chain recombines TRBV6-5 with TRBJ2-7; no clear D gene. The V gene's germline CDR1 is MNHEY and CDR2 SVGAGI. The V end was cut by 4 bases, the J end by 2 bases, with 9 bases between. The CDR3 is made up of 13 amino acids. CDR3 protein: CASSFSDTYEQYF. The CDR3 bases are TGTGCCAGCAGTTTTTCAGACACCTACGAGCAGTACTTC.